A single T cell receptor beta chain is shown here with its context. Its antigen is not identified. The germline gives CDR1 PRHDT, CDR2 FYEKMQ (reference sequence). The CDR3 sequence is 11 residues long. This sample is part of a study of CXCR3-negative and CXCR3-positive naive CD8 T cells. Study-wide background: Each library held about 1.5 +/- 0.3 million TRB reads, 130 million to 150 million in total. Findings of the study overall: Naive subsets were similarly diverse, while memory CD8+ repertoires were much less diverse. Naive cells with CXCR3 showed TRB CDR3s that were more hydrophobic than those in CXCR3-negative naive cells. Surface CD5 was comparable between naive subsets; TCR strength was inferred from TRB CDR3 properties.

The libraries of TRB cDNA were constructed through 5' RACE using UMI labels. After re-calling the 5' RACE reads, TCRdb lists one entry per CDR3 protein, DNA absent. In all, the sample yields 150,000 to 170,000 distinct CDR3 sequences. Naive CD8+ T cells were CD45RO-CCR7+CD27+CD95-. The sample taken for sequencing was naive CXCR3+ CD8+ T cells from blood. Described subset: CD45RO-CCR7+CD27+CD95- naive CD8+ T cells expressing CXCR3 (TNR3+). The V gene is TRBV13, the J gene TRBJ2-7. This receptor was taken from a human donor in good health. Some clones in this sample may be carry-over from other donors' samples. The CDR3 loop reads CASSGDGEQYF.